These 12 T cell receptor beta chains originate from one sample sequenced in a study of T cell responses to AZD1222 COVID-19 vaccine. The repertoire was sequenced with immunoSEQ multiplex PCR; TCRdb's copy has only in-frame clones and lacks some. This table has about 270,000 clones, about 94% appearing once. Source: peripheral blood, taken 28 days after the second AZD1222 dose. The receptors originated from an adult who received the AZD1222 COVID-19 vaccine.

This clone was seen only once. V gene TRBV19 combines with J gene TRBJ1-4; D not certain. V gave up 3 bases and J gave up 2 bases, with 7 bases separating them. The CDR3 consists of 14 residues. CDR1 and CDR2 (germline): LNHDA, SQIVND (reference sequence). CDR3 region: CASSMSMTNEKLFF. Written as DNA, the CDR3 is TGTGCCAGTAGTATGTCGATGACTAATGAAAAACTGTTTTTT. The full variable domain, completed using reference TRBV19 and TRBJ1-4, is DGGITQSPKYLFRKEGQNVTLSCEQNLNHDAMYWYRQDPGQGLRLIYYSQIVNDFQKGDIAEGYSVSREKKESFPLTVTSAQKNPTAFYLCASSMSMTNEKLFFGSGTQLSVL.

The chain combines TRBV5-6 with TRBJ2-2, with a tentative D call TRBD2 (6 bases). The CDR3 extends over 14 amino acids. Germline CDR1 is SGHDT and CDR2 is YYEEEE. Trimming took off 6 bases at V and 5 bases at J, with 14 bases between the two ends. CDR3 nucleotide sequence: TGTGCCAGCAAAAACGGGGGTATAACCGGGGAGCTGTTTTTT. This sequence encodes CASKNGGITGELFF.

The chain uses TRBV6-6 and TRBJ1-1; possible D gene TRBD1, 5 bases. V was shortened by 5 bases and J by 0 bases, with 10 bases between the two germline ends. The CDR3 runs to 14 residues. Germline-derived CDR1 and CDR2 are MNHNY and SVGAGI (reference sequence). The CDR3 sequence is CASSTGLMNTEAFF. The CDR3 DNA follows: TGTGCCAGCAGTACAGGACTGATGAACACTGAAGCTTTCTTT.

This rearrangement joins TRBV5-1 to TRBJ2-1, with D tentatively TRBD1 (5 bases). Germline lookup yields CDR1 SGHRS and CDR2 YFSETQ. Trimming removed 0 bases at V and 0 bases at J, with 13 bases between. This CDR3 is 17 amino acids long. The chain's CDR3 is CASSLEGPHSSYNEQFF. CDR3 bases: TGCGCCAGCAGCTTGGAGGGGCCGCACAGCTCCTACAATGAGCAGTTCTTC.

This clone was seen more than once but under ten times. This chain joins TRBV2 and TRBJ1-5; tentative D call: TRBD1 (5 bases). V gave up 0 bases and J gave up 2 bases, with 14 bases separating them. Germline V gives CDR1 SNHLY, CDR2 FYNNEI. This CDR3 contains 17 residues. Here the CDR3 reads CASSEALGRGGNQPQHF. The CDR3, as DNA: TGTGCCAGCAGTGAAGCGCTGGGACGCGGGGGCAATCAGCCCCAGCATTTT.

CDR3 DNA sequence: TGTGCCAGTAGTATGAAAGCGGTCCTCTACAATGAGCAGTTCTTC. Translated: CASSMKAVLYNEQFF. This chain uses TRBV19 with TRBJ2-1; D is possibly TRBD2 (5 bases). The CDR3 has 15 residues. Trimming removed 3 bases from V and 3 bases from J, with 12 bases in between. Germline CDR1 reads LNHDA; CDR2 reads SQIVND (reference sequence).

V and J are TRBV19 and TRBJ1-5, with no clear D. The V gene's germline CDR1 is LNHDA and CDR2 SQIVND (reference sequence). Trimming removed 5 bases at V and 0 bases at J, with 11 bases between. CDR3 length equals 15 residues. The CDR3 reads CASSAQLYSNQPQHF. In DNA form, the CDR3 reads TGTGCCAGTAGTGCACAGCTGTATAGCAATCAGCCCCAGCATTTT.

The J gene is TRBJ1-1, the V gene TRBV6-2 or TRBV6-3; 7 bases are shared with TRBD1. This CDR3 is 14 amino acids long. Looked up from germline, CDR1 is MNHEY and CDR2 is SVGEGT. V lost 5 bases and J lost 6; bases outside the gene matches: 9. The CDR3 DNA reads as TGTGCCAGCAGTACCCAGACAGGGAGTGCTGAAGCTTTCTTT. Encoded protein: CASSTQTGSAEAFF.

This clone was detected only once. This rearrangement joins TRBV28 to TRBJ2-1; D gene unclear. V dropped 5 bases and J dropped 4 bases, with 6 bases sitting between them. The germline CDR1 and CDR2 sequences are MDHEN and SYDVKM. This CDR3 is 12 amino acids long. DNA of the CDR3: TGTGCCAGCAGTAAGACTTACAATGAGCAGTTCTTC. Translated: CASSKTYNEQFF.

CDR3: CASSFTSGFDEQFF. The CDR3 coding sequence is TGCGCCAGCAGCTTTACCTCAGGGTTCGATGAGCAGTTCTTC. The chain has TRBV5-1 and TRBJ2-1, with a tentative D call TRBD1 (5 bases). V gave up 2 bases and J gave up 8 bases, with 14 bases separating them. The CDR3 loop spans 14 amino acids. The germline V gene encodes CDR1 SGHRS and CDR2 YFSETQ.

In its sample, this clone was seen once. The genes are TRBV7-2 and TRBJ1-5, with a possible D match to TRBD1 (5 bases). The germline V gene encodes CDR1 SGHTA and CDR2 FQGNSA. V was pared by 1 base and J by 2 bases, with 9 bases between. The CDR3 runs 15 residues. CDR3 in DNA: TGTGCCAGCAGCTTAGTGGGGGGGGGCAATCAGCCCCAGCATTTT. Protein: CASSLVGGGNQPQHF.

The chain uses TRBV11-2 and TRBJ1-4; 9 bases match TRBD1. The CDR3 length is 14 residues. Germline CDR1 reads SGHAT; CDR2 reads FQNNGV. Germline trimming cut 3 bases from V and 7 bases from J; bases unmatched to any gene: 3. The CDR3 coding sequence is TGTGCCAGCAGCTTTCAACAGGGGGCTGAAAAACTGTTTTTT. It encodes CASSFQQGAEKLFF.